The entry below describes one T cell receptor (beta chain). Original processing methods: There were a median of around 96,000 TCRs per sample, with a range from 23,224 to 690,600. TCRdb ran MiXCR on the 5' RACE reads and lists one entry per CDR3 protein. Here the V and J calls rest on TCRdb's processing, not on the authors' analysis. The sample includes roughly 81,000 distinct CDR3 sequences, more than 15% of them seen just once. Whole blood that had not been fractionated was the source of extracted total RNA. Germline assignment: CDR1 MNHNY and CDR2 SVGAGI (reference sequence). V shed 2 bases and J 0 bases; nucleotides not matched to a gene: 6. The CDR3 runs to 17 residues. The sample is drawn from a study of human T cells and chemical hapten exposure.

V usage is TRBV6-6 and J usage is TRBJ1-5; 8 nucleotides match TRBD1. The TCR sequence derives from a female donor in good health. In DNA form, the CDR3 reads TGTGCCAGCAGTTACCCACGGACAGGGTATAGCAATCAGCCCCAGCATTTT. Its protein is CASSYPRTGYSNQPQHF.